What follows are 24 T cell receptor beta chains derived from one specimen sequenced in a study of cytomegalovirus exposure and HLA in healthy donors. This table comes from immunoSEQ multiplex PCR, and its TCRdb copy is limited to in-frame clones, with some not included. This sample has about 110,000 clones, with approximately 94% found just once. Sequenced material: PBMCs. These receptors all stem from a young woman in good health and CMV-seronegative.

The chain uses TRBV9 and TRBJ2-3; 10 positions agree with TRBD2. The V gene end was trimmed by 0 bases and the J gene end by 2 bases; junction bases not matched to a gene: 3. CDR3 length equals 16 residues. Germline V gene lookup returns CDR1 SGDLS and CDR2 YYNGEE. CDR3 in DNA: TGTGCCAGCAGCGTAGCCAGCGGGGGGGCCACAGATACGCAGTATTTT. It yields the protein CASSVASGGATDTQYF.

The chain has TRBV29-1 and TRBJ2-6; D is perhaps TRBD1 (6 bases). V shed 7 bases and J shed 2 bases, with 12 bases lying between them. The length of the CDR3 is 14 residues. Per the germline V gene, CDR1 is SQVTM and CDR2 is ANQGSEA. The CDR3 reads CSAKTGTGANVLTF. The CDR3 nucleotides are TGCAGCGCAAAAACAGGGACTGGGGCCAACGTCCTGACTTTC.

The genes are TRBV6-1 and TRBJ2-4; D is unresolved. The CDR3 length is 13 residues. V was clipped by 2 bases and J by 0 bases, with 2 bases between them. Germline V gene sequence: CDR1 MNHNS, CDR2 SASEGT. The chain's CDR3 is CASSELAKNIQYF. The CDR3 DNA sequence: TGTGCCAGCAGTGAACTAGCCAAAAACATTCAGTACTTC.

This clone appeared a single time. The rearrangement links TRBV7-6 to TRBJ1-1, with a weak D call TRBD1 (5 bases). Trimming stripped 4 bases from V and 0 bases from J, with 12 bases between. The V gene's germline CDR1 is SGHVS and CDR2 FNYEAQ. CDR3 length equals 15 residues. The CDR3 loop is CASSSIAGLNTEAFF. For the CDR3, the DNA is TGTGCCAGCAGCTCAATCGCGGGGCTGAACACTGAAGCTTTCTTT.

This rearrangement joins TRBV5-1 to TRBJ2-1; TRBD1 is a possible D gene (6 bases). The germline V gene encodes CDR1 SGHRS and CDR2 YFSETQ. The V and J ends lost 0 bases and 7 bases respectively, with 11 bases between them. The CDR3 loop spans 14 amino acids. CDR3 protein: CASSLGGPHNEQFF. CDR3 nucleotides: TGCGCCAGCAGCTTGGGGGGGCCGCATAATGAGCAGTTCTTC.

The CDR3 is CASSVVEGGQRQPQHF. Written as DNA, the CDR3 is TGTGCCAGCAGCGTAGTAGAAGGGGGACAGCGCCAGCCCCAGCATTTT. This rearrangement joins TRBV9 to TRBJ1-5; 7 nucleotides align to TRBD1. This CDR3 contains 16 residues. Trimming took 0 bases from V and 7 from J; bases not matched to a gene: 10. Germline V CDR1 and CDR2: SGDLS, YYNGEE.

The genes are TRBV28 and TRBJ1-1; possibly TRBD1 for D (5 bases). Per the germline V gene, CDR1 is MDHEN and CDR2 is SYDVKM. The CDR3 contains 11 residues. Trimming shortened V by 6 bases and J by 6 bases, and 8 bases separated the two germline ends. The CDR3 bases are TGTGCCAGCAGACTCAGGGCTGAAGCTTTCTTT. It is translated as CASRLRAEAFF.

On this clone itself: The sample holds other DNA sequences that translate to the same CDR3. The chain has TRBV27 and TRBJ1-3; a weak D match, TRBD1 (5 bases). In germline, CDR1 is MNHEY, CDR2 SMNVEV (reference sequence). V was pared by 2 bases and J by 4 bases, with 9 bases between. The CDR3 sequence is 14 residues long. The CDR3 spells CASSLRGSGNTIYF. The CDR3 nucleotides read TGTGCCAGCAGTTTAAGGGGTTCCGGAAACACCATATATTTT.

The CDR3 loop reads CAWSVTGTSGYNEQFF. For the CDR3, the DNA is TGTGCCTGGAGTGTAACCGGGACTAGCGGCTACAATGAGCAGTTCTTC. The chain is built from TRBV30 and TRBJ2-1; 11 bases are a match to TRBD2. CDR1 and CDR2 from the germline V gene are GTSNPN and SVGIG (reference sequence). This CDR3 has 16 residues. V trimming: 0 bases; J trimming: 3 bases; junction bases outside the gene matches: 4.

V and J are TRBV18 and TRBJ1-6; no clear D gene. Looked up from germline, CDR1 is KGHSH and CDR2 is LQKENI. V lost 1 base to trimming and J lost 0 bases, with 16 bases between them. The CDR3 loop spans 19 amino acids. CDR3 bases: TGTGCCAGCTCACCACGGGGAGGGATCACCGGCTCCTATAATTCACCCCTCCACTTT. It encodes CASSPRGGITGSYNSPLHF.

The gene calls are TRBV29-1 and TRBJ2-7; 9 bases line up with TRBD1. V trimming: 6 bases; J trimming: 7 bases; junction bases outside the gene matches: 10. CDR3 size: 13 residues. CDR1 is SQVTM and CDR2 is ANQGSEA in the germline V gene. CDR3 region: CSVTIQGAREQYF. The CDR3 DNA reads TGCAGCGTCACTATACAGGGGGCGCGTGAGCAGTACTTC.

The V gene is TRBV28, the J gene TRBJ1-5, with 10 bases fitting TRBD1. The germline V gene encodes CDR1 MDHEN and CDR2 SYDVKM. Trimming took 2 bases from V and 6 from J; bases not matched to a gene: 7. There are 16 residues in the CDR3. CDR3 sequence: CASSLRPGQGFQPQHF. Written as DNA, the CDR3 is TGTGCCAGCAGTTTAAGGCCGGGACAGGGGTTTCAGCCCCAGCATTTT.

The rearrangement uses TRBV6-5 and TRBJ1-1; D is uncertain. In germline, CDR1 is MNHEY, CDR2 SVGAGI. CDR3 length equals 13 residues. Trimming took 2 bases from V and 1 from J, leaving 5 bases between them. The CDR3 protein is CASSYESNTEAFF. CDR3 bases: TGTGCCAGCAGTTACGAGTCGAACACTGAAGCTTTCTTT.

Only one count was recorded for this clone. V gene TRBV2 combines with J gene TRBJ2-1; 12 nucleotides agree with TRBD1. The germline V gene encodes CDR1 SNHLY and CDR2 FYNNEI. The ends lost 6 bases at V and 2 bases at J; junction bases unmatched: 2. The CDR3 is made up of 15 amino acids. The CDR3 nucleotides read TGTGCCAGCAGGGGGGACAGGGGGCCCTACAATGAGCAGTTCTTC. Its translation is CASRGDRGPYNEQFF.

CDR3 in DNA: TGTGCCAGTAGTATGATTAACTCGCTCTATGGCTACACCTTC. This encodes CASSMINSLYGYTF. This chain joins TRBV19 and TRBJ1-2, with unresolved D. Germline lookup yields CDR1 LNHDA and CDR2 SQIVND (reference sequence). Trimming removed 3 bases at V and 4 bases at J, with 12 bases between. This CDR3 contains 14 residues.

The gene calls are TRBV5-1 and TRBJ1-4; D perhaps matches TRBD1 (6 bases). Trimming left V 5 bases short and J 7 bases short, with 12 bases between. The CDR3 is 13 amino acids. Germline CDR1 reads SGHRS; CDR2 reads YFSETQ. CDR3 sequence (DNA): TGCGCCAGCAGATGGAAAGGGGGTGAAAAACTGTTTTTT. It is translated as CASRWKGGEKLFF.

CDR3 DNA sequence: TGTGCCAGCAATGGGGCTACGCCAAAAACAGATACGCAGTATTTT. Its protein is CASNGATPKTDTQYF. The rearrangement links TRBV28 to TRBJ2-3; D possibly corresponds to TRBD1 (5 bases). Germline V gene lookup returns CDR1 MDHEN and CDR2 SYDVKM. The ends were cut back, 7 bases at V and 3 bases at J, with 17 bases in the middle. This CDR3 has 15 amino acids.

This clone was counted once. V and J are TRBV27 and TRBJ1-1; D may be TRBD1 (6 bases). The CDR3 is made up of 13 amino acids. Germline V lookup: CDR1 MNHEY, CDR2 SMNVEV (reference sequence). Trimming removed 6 bases at V and 7 bases at J, with 15 bases between. The CDR3 protein is CASSPTGKGEAFF. The CDR3 DNA reads as TGTGCCAGCAGCCCGACAGGAAAGGGTGAAGCTTTCTTT.

The V call is TRBV5-4, the J call TRBJ1-6; the match to TRBD1 covers 7 bases. Germline trimming cut 2 bases from V and 10 bases from J; bases unmatched to any gene: 9. The CDR3 spans 15 residues. Germline values: CDR1 SGHNT, CDR2 YYREEE (reference sequence). CDR3 nucleotide sequence: TGTGCCAGCAGCTTCGACAGGGTTAGGGGGTCACCCCTCCACTTT. Translating it yields CASSFDRVRGSPLHF.

The chain links TRBV11-2 to TRBJ2-5, with D tentatively TRBD2 (6 bases). The V end lost 5 bases, the J end lost 5 bases, and 24 bases lay between the germline ends. In germline, CDR1 is SGHAT, CDR2 FQNNGV. CDR3 length: 17 residues. This CDR3 is CASSLRLVAGHPETQYF. In DNA, the CDR3 is TGTGCCAGCAGCCTCCGACTAGTTGCAGGCCATCCGGAGACCCAGTACTTC.

This clone was recorded only once. The V gene is TRBV11-2, the J gene TRBJ1-4, with a tentative D call TRBD1 (6 bases). Germline V gene data show CDR1 as SGHAT and CDR2 as FQNNGV. CDR3 size: 16 residues. Trimming stripped 5 bases from V and 8 bases from J, with 21 bases between. The CDR3 DNA is TGTGCCAGCAGCCCGAAGACAGGCGTCGATCGGGAAAAACTGTTTTTT. Its protein product is CASSPKTGVDREKLFF. Variable domain in full (rest from reference TRBV11-2 and TRBJ1-4): EAGVAQSPRYKIIEKRQSVAFWCNPISGHATLYWYQQILGQGPKLLIQFQNNGVVDDSQLPKDRFSAERLKGVDSTLKIQPAKLEDSAVYLCASSPKTGVDREKLFFGSGTQLSVL.

This rearrangement joins TRBV5-6 to TRBJ2-7, with D unclear. The V end lost 0 bases, the J end lost 3 bases, and 4 bases lay between the germline ends. The germline V gene has CDR1 SGHDT and CDR2 YYEEEE. The CDR3 is made up of 12 amino acids. In nucleotides, the CDR3 is TGTGCCAGCAGCTTGGGTAACTACGAGCAGTACTTC. As protein: CASSLGNYEQYF.

The rearrangement links TRBV13 to TRBJ2-3; unclear D gene. The CDR3 runs to 15 residues. Germline CDR1 and CDR2: PRHDT and FYEKMQ (reference sequence). The germline V and J ends were trimmed by 7 bases and 4 bases, with 18 bases remaining between them. CDR3 DNA: TGTGCCAGCAAGCCGGGTCGGCCGGCCGCAGATACGCAGTATTTT. It translates to CASKPGRPAADTQYF. Complete variable domain (other parts from reference TRBV13 and TRBJ2-3): AAGVIQSPRHLIKEKRETATLKCYPIPRHDTVYWYQQGPGQDPQFLISFYEKMQSDKGSIPDRFSAQQFSDYHSELNMSSLELGDSALYFCASKPGRPAADTQYFGPGTRLTVL.

With respect to this clone: At one end, the junction sequence differs from germline, possibly due to a read error. The chain employs TRBV6-5 and TRBJ1-1; 7 bases align to TRBD1. Germline-derived CDR1 and CDR2 are MNHEY and SVGAGI. CDR3 length: 14 amino acids. The DNA of the CDR3 is TGTGCCAGCAGGGACGGGACAGTGAACACTGAAGCTTCCTTT. Protein product: CASRDGTVNTEASF.